This T cell receptor (beta chain) is drawn from a study of shared clonotypes between healthy human individuals. The germline gives CDR1 MDHEN, CDR2 SYDVKM. V was clipped by 6 bases and J by 5 bases, with 13 bases between them. The CDR3 is made up of 13 amino acids. Measured with immunoSEQ multiplex PCR; TCRdb has only the in-frame clones, and not every one. The table has some 1.5 million clones, 95% to 99% seen once; the top ten hold about 0.42%. The clonotype originates from a man aged 25 to 45 in good health. The chain recombines TRBV28 with TRBJ1-1, with D uncertain. Sample: naive CD4+ T cells sorted from blood. Described subset: CD45RA+ positively selected. Written as DNA, the CDR3 is TGTGCCAGCAGGTCAGAACGCCGGACTGAAGCTTTCTTT. Protein sequence: CASRSERRTEAFF. Combining the CDR3 with reference TRBV28 and TRBJ1-1 gives the whole variable domain DVKVTQSSRYLVKRTGEKVFLECVQDMDHENMFWYRQDPGLGLRLIYFSYDVKMKEKGDIPEGYSVSREKKERFSLILESASTNQTSMYLCASRSERRTEAFFGQGTRLTVV.